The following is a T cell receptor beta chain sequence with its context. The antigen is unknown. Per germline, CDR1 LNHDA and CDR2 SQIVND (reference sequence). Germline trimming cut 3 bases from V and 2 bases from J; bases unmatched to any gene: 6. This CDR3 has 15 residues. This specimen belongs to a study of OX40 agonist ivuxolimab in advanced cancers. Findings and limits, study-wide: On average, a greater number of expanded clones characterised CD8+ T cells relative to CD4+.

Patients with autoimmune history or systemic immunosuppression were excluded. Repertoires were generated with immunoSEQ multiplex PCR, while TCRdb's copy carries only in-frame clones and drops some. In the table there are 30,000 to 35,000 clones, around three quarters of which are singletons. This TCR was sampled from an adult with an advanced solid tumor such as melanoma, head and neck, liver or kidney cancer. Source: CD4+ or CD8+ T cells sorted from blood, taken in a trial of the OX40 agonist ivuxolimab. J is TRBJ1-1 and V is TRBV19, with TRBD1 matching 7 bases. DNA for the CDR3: TGTGCCAGTAGTATTTTCCGGGACAGTAACACTGAAGCTTTCTTT. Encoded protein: CASSIFRDSNTEAFF.